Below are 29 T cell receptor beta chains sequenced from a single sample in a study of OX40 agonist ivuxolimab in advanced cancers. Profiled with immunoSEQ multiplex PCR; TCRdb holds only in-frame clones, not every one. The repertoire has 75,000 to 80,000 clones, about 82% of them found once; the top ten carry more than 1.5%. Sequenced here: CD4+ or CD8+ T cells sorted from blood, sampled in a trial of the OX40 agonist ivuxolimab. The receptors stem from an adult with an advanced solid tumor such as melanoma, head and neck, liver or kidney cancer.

The CDR3 here is CASSRGGASYNEQFF. In DNA form, the CDR3 reads TGTGCCAGCAGCCGGGGGGGGGCCTCCTACAATGAGCAGTTCTTC. The chain links TRBV6-5 to TRBJ2-1, with 8 bases that match TRBD2. Germline trimming cut 6 bases from V and 0 bases from J; bases unmatched to any gene: 4. The CDR3 extends over 15 amino acids. Germline V gene sequence: CDR1 MNHEY, CDR2 SVGAGI.

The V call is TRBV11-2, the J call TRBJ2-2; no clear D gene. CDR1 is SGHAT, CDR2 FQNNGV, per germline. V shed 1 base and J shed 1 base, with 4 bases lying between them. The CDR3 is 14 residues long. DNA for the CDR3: TGTGCCAGCAGCTTAGGACAGAACACCGGGGAGCTGTTTTTT. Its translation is CASSLGQNTGELFF.

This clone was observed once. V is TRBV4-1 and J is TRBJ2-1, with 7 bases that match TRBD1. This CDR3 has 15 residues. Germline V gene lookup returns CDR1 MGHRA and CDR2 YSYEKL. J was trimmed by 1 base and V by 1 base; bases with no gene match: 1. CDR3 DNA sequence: TGCGCCAGCAGCCAAGTCAGGGGGTCCTACAATGAGCAGTTCTTC. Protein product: CASSQVRGSYNEQFF.

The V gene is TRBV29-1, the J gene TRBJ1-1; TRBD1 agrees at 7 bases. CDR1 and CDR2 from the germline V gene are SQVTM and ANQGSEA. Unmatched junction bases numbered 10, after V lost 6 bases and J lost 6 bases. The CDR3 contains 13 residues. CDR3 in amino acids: CSVARRQGPEAFF. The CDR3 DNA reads TGCAGCGTCGCTCGCCGACAGGGCCCTGAAGCTTTCTTT.

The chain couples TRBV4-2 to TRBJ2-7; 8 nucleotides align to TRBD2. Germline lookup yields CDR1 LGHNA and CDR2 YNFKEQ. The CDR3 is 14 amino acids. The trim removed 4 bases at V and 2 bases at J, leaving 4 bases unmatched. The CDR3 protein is CASSPGGGAYEQYF. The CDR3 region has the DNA TGTGCCAGCAGCCCCGGGGGGGGCGCCTACGAGCAGTACTTC.

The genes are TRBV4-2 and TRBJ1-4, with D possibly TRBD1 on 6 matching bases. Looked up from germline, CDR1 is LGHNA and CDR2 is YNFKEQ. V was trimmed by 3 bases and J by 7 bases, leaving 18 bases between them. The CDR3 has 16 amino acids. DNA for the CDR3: TGTGCCAGCAGCCAGGTAGGGGGAGACTTCGGTGAAAAACTGTTTTTT. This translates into CASSQVGGDFGEKLFF.

CDR3 sequence (DNA): TGCGCCAGCAGCTTCACGCCTCGCGGGGATCACAATGAGCAGTTCTTC. It codes for CASSFTPRGDHNEQFF. The rearrangement joins TRBV5-1 to TRBJ2-1; D possibly corresponds to TRBD2 (6 bases). The germline V gene has CDR1 SGHRS and CDR2 YFSETQ. This CDR3 region has 16 residues. Deletions cut 2 bases from V and 5 bases from J, with 17 bases between.

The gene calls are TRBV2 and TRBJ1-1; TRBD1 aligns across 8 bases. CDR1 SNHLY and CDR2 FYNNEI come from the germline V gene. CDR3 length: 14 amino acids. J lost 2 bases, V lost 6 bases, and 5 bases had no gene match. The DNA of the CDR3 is TGTGCCAGCAGGTGGGGGACAGGTAACACTGAAGCTTTCTTT. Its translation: CASRWGTGNTEAFF.

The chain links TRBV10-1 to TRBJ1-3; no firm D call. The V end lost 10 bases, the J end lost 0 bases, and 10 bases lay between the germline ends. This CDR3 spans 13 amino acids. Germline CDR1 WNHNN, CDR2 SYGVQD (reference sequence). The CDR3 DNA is TGCGCCACCACGGGATCCTCTGGAAACACCATATATTTT. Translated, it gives CATTGSSGNTIYF.

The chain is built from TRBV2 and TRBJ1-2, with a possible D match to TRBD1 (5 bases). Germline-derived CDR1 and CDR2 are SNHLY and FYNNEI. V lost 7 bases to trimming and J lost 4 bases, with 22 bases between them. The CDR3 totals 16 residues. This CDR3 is CASTPRGGESSYGYTF. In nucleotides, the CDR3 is TGTGCCAGCACCCCGCGGGGAGGGGAGAGCTCCTATGGCTACACCTTC.

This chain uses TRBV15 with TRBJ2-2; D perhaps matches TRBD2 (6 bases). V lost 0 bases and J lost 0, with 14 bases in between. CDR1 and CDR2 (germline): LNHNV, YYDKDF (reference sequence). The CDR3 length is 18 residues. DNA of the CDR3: TGTGCCACCAGCAGAGATGGAGGACTAATCGCGAACACCGGGGAGCTGTTTTTT. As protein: CATSRDGGLIANTGELFF.

The CDR3 DNA sequence: TGTGCCAGCAGCGTAGCAAGCAGGAACCTAAATGAGCAGTTCTTC. This sequence encodes CASSVASRNLNEQFF. The genes are TRBV9 and TRBJ2-1; no definite D call. The CDR3 covers 15 residues. Germline CDR1 reads SGDLS; CDR2 reads YYNGEE. Trimming took 0 bases from V and 7 from J, leaving 14 bases between them.

The CDR3 coding sequence is TGTGCCAGCAGTAGAGCTTCGGGAGGCTACACCTTC. Translation: CASSRASGGYTF. The chain recombines TRBV5-6 with TRBJ1-2; D gene ambiguous. CDR3 length equals 12 residues. Germline-derived CDR1 and CDR2 are SGHDT and YYEEEE. The V and J ends lost 5 bases and 8 bases respectively, with 13 bases between them.

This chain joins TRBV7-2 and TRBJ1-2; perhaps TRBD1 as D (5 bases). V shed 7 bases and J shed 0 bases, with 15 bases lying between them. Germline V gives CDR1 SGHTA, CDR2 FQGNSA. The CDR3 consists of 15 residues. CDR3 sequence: CASNPDVGANYGYTF. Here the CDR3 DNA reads TGTGCCAGCAACCCGGACGTGGGGGCTAACTATGGCTACACCTTC. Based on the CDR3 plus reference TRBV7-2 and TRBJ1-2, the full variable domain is GAGVSQSPSNKVTEKGKDVELRCDPISGHTALYWYRQSLGQGLEFLIYFQGNSAPDKSGLPSDRFSAERTGGSVSTLTIQRTQQEDSAVYLCASNPDVGANYGYTFGSGTRLTVV.

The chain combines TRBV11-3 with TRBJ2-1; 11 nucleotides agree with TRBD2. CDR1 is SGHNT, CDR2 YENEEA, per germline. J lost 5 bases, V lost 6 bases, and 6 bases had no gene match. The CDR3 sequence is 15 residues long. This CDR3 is CASSRTSGLHNEQFF. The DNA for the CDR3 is TGTGCCAGCAGTAGGACTAGCGGGCTTCACAATGAGCAGTTCTTC. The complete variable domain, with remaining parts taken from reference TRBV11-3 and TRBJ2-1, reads EAGVVQSPRYKIIEKKQPVAFWCNPISGHNTLYWYLQNLGQGPELLIRYENEEAVDDSQLPKDRFSAERLKGVDSTLKIQPAELGDSAVYLCASSRTSGLHNEQFFGPGTRLTVL.

Here the CDR3 DNA reads TGTGCCAGCAGCCTTACAGGGACTCAGCCCCAGCATTTT. Encoded protein: CASSLTGTQPQHF. The V call is TRBV6-5, the J call TRBJ1-5, with a weak D call TRBD1 (6 bases). V was trimmed by 6 bases and J by 6 bases, leaving 12 bases between them. Germline V gene data show CDR1 as MNHEY and CDR2 as SVGAGI. There are 13 residues in the CDR3.

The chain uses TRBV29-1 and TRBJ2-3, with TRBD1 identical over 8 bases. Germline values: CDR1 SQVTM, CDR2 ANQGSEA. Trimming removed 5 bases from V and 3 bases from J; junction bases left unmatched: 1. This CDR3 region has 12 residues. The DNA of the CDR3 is TGCAGCGTTAGGACAGGGACAGATACGCAGTATTTT. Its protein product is CSVRTGTDTQYF.

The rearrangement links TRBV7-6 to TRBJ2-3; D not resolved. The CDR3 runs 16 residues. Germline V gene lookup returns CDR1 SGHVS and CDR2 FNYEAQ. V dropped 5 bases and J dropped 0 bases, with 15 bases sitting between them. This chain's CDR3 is CASSLRADRSTDTQYF. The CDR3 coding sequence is TGTGCCAGCAGCCTCCGGGCTGATCGAAGCACAGATACGCAGTATTTT. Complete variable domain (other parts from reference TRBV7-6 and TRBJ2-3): GAGVSQSPRYKVTKRGQDVALRCDPISGHVSLYWYRQALGQGPEFLTYFNYEAQQDKSGLPNDRFSAERPEGSISTLTIQRTEQRDSAMYRCASSLRADRSTDTQYFGPGTRLTVL.

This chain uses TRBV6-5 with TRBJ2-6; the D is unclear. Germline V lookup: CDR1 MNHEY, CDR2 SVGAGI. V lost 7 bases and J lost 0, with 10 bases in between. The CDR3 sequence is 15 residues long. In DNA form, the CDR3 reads TGTGCCAGCACCCTAGGAAGCTCTGGGGCCAACGTCCTGACTTTC. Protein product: CASTLGSSGANVLTF.

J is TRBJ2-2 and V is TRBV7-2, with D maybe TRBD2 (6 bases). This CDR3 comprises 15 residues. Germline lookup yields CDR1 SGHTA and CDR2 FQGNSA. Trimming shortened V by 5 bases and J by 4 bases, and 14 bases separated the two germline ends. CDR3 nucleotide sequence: TGTGCCAGCAGCAGACTAGGGAGTGGCACCGGGGAGCTGTTTTTT. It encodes CASSRLGSGTGELFF.

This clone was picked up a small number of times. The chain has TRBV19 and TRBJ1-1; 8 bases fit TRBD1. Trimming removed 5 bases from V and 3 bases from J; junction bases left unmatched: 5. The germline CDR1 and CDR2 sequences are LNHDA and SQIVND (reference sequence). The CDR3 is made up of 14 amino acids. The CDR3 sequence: CASSADREYTEAFF. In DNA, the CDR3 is TGTGCCAGTAGTGCGGACAGGGAGTACACTGAAGCTTTCTTT.

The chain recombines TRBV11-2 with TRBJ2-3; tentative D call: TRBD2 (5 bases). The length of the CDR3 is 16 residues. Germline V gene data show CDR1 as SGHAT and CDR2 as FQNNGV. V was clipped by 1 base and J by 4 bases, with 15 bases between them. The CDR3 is CASSLGASGRADTQYF. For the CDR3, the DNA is TGTGCCAGCAGCTTAGGAGCCAGCGGTCGCGCAGATACGCAGTATTTT.

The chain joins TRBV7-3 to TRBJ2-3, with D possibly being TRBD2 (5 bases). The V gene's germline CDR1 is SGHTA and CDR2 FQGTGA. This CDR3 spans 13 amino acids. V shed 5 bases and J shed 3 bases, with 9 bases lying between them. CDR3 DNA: TGTGCCAGCAGCGTCATAGCGACAGATACGCAGTATTTT. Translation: CASSVIATDTQYF.

The CDR3 DNA reads as TGTGCCAGCAGCTTTGACCTCCGCACAGATACGCAGTATTTT. Translation gives CASSFDLRTDTQYF. The chain combines TRBV11-2 with TRBJ2-3; no clear D gene. CDR3 length: 14 residues. The V end was cut by 3 bases, the J end by 1 base, with 8 bases between. In germline, CDR1 is SGHAT, CDR2 FQNNGV.

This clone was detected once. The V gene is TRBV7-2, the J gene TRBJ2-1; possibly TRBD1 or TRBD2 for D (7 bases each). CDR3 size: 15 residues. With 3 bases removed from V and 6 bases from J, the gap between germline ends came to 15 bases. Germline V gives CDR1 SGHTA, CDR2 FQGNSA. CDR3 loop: CASSLQGGGPNEQFF. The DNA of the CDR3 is TGTGCCAGCAGCTTGCAGGGGGGAGGGCCCAATGAGCAGTTCTTC. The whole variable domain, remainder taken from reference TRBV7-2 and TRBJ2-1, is GAGVSQSPSNKVTEKGKDVELRCDPISGHTALYWYRQSLGQGLEFLIYFQGNSAPDKSGLPSDRFSAERTGGSVSTLTIQRTQQEDSAVYLCASSLQGGGPNEQFFGPGTRLTVL.

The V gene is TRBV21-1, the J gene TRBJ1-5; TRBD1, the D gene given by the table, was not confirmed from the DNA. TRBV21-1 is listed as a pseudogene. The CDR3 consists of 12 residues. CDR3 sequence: CASRQINQPQHF. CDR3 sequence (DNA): TGTGCCAGCAGACAGATTAATCAGCCCCAGCATTTT.

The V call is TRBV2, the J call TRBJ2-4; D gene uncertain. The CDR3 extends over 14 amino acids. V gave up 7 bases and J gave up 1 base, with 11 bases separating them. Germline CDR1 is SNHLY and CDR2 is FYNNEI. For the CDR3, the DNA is TGTGCCAGCATAGAGCAGATGGCCAAAAACATTCAGTACTTC. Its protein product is CASIEQMAKNIQYF.

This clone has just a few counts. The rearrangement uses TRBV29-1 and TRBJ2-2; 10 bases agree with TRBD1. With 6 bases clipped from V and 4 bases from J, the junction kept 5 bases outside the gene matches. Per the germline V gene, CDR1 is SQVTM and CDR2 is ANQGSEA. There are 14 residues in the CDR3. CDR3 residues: CSVRGQGGTGELFF. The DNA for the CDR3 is TGCAGCGTCCGCGGACAGGGGGGCACCGGGGAGCTGTTTTTT.

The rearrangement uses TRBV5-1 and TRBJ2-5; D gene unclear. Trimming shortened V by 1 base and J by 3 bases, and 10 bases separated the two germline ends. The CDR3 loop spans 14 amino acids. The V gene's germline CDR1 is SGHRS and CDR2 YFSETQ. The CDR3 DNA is TGCGCCAGCAGCTTGATGATACAGAAAGAGACCCAGTACTTC. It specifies CASSLMIQKETQYF.